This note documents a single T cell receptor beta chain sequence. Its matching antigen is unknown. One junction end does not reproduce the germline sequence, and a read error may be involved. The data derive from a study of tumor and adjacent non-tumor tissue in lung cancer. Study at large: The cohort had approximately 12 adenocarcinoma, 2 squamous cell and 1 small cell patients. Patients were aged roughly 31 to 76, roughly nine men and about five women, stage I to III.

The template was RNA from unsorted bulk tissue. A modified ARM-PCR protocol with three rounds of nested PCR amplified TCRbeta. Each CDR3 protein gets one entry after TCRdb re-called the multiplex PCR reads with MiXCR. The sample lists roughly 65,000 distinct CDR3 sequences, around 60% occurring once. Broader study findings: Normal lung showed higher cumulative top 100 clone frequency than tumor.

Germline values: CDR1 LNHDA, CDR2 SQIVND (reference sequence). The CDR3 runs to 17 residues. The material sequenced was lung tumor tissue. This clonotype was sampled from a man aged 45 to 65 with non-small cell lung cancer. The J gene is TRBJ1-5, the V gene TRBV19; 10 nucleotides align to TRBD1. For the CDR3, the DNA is TGTGTCAGTAGTAACCCCCGGGACAGGGGTGGCAATCAGCCCCAGCATTTT. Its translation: CVSSNPRDRGGNQPQHF.